The 4 T cell receptor beta chains presented below share a single source sample, sequenced in a study of blood T cells in healthy people across ages. For the second PCR, which ran for roughly 7 to 11 cycles, a sample-barcoded 5' primer and a J-beta primer mix were used. TCRdb independently ran MiXCR on the 5' RACE reads; one entry per CDR3 protein. The repertoire holds hundreds of thousands of distinct CDR3 sequences, about 45% seen once, with 15% to 20% in the top ten. Sequencing input: blood. The origin of the receptors is an elderly man in good health.

CDR3 residues: CSARVQASTDTQYF. The CDR3 DNA sequence: TGCAGTGCTAGAGTCCAGGCCAGCACAGATACGCAGTATTTT. The J gene is TRBJ2-3, the V gene TRBV20-1; D ambiguous. The CDR3 totals 14 residues. CDR1 is DFQATT, CDR2 SNEGSKA, per germline (reference sequence). Trimming stripped 1 base from V and 0 bases from J, with 8 bases between.

CDR3 in amino acids: CASRPHGGLTDTQYF. The CDR3 DNA sequence: TGTGCCAGCAGACCCCATGGGGGGCTCACAGATACGCAGTATTTT. This rearrangement joins TRBV13 to TRBJ2-3, with D tentatively TRBD1 or TRBD2 (6 bases each). Trimming took off 6 bases at V and 2 bases at J, with 15 bases between the two ends. The CDR3 runs to 15 residues. Germline CDR1 and CDR2: PRHDT and FYEKMQ (reference sequence).

This clonotype was observed once. This chain connects TRBV12-3 or TRBV12-4 to TRBJ1-1; D not certain. V dropped 7 bases and J dropped 1 base, with 13 bases sitting between them. CDR3 size: 14 residues. In DNA, the CDR3 is TGTGCCAGCACCGCGACCCGGGCGAACACTGAAGCTTTCTTT. It is translated as CASTATRANTEAFF.

This clonotype has only one observation. This sequence joins TRBV9 and TRBJ2-3; TRBD2 matches at 11 bases. V trimming: 4 bases; J trimming: 3 bases; junction bases outside the gene matches: 10. The CDR3 has 17 amino acids. Germline V gene lookup returns CDR1 SGDLS and CDR2 YYNGEE. CDR3 in amino acids: CASSLDSGRASTDTQYF. The CDR3 coding sequence is TGTGCCAGCAGCCTAGATAGCGGGAGGGCCTCAACAGATACGCAGTATTTT.